This TCR beta chain was captured in a study of T-cell reconstitution after alpha-beta-depleted transplantation in children. Points from the study as a whole: Alpha-beta T cells present about two months after transplant were reported to originate from several hundred expanded graft clones. One year post-transplant, T-cell counts and diversity were largely derived from T cells produced anew. Recipient T cells and thymic progenitors that survived gave rise to the high TCRbeta diversity observed at day 60 in some patients.

A few counts support this clonotype. Its antigen remains unknown. During its preparation, the TCRbeta library received unique molecular identifiers. MiXCR, applied by TCRdb to the PCR reads, yields one record per CDR3 protein. The repertoire has approximately 800,000 distinct CDR3 sequences, roughly 15% of them found once; the top ten carry under 6%. CDR1 is MNHEY, CDR2 SVGEGT, per germline. The CDR3 extends over 11 amino acids. Deletions cut 2 bases from V and 7 bases from J, with 6 bases between. This TCR came from a male patient younger than 18 who had a stem cell transplant for acute lymphoblastic leukemia, so the T cells may come from the graft donor. The chain employs TRBV6-2 or TRBV6-3 and TRBJ2-7, with D perhaps TRBD2 (6 bases). The sample in question was PBMCs, mostly from graft donor cells, obtained 360 days after TCRalphabeta/CD19-depleted stem cell transplant. The CDR3 sequence: CASSYAGEQYF. In nucleotides, the CDR3 is TGTGCCAGCAGTTACGCGGGGGAGCAGTACTTC.